This T cell receptor beta chain emerged from a study of cytomegalovirus exposure and HLA in healthy donors. Germline V gene data show CDR1 as ENHRY and CDR2 as SYGVKD. V dropped 10 bases and J dropped 3 bases, with 12 bases sitting between them. The CDR3 is 12 residues long. With respect to this clone: The antigen remains unidentified.

General observations from the study: There were some V segments, including TRBV6-2 and TRBV6-3, excluded as indistinguishable. Testing in vitro showed a few CMV-associated chains specific for CMV antigens.

60 Vbeta and 13 Jbeta primers were used in PCR. Assay used: immunoSEQ multiplex PCR; TCRdb lists only in-frame clones, some missing. The sample has fewer than 150,000 clones, approximately 80% seen once. The sequence derives from a man in his fifties in good health and CMV-seropositive. The sequenced material came from PBMCs. The V gene is TRBV10-3, the J gene TRBJ1-2, with TRBD1 as a possible D gene (6 bases). CDR3 bases: TGTGCCAGCGCACAGGGTGACTATGGCTACACCTTC. The encoded protein is CASAQGDYGYTF.